What follows are 21 T cell receptor beta chains derived from one specimen sequenced in a study of OX40 agonist ivuxolimab in advanced cancers. TCRdb's copy holds only in-frame clones and misses some; the assay was immunoSEQ multiplex PCR. The sample has about 53,000 clones; about 88% are singletons. The input for sequencing was CD4+ or CD8+ T cells sorted from blood, taken in a trial of the OX40 agonist ivuxolimab. Source of these receptors: an adult with an advanced solid tumor such as melanoma, head and neck, liver or kidney cancer.

The chain carries TRBV5-1 and TRBJ2-2; no definite D call. The V end was cut by 4 bases, the J end by 7 bases, with 8 bases between. The CDR3 is 12 amino acids. Germline V CDR1 and CDR2: SGHRS, YFSETQ. The CDR3 DNA follows: TGCGCCAGCAGCCGGGTTGGCGGGGAGCTGTTTTTT. Residues: CASSRVGGELFF.

This chain joins TRBV5-6 and TRBJ2-2; D is ambiguous. This CDR3 contains 13 residues. Per the germline V gene, CDR1 is SGHDT and CDR2 is YYEEEE. Deletions cut 5 bases from V and 6 bases from J, with 11 bases between. The CDR3 sequence is CASSYYSPGELFF. The CDR3 DNA reads as TGTGCCAGCAGTTATTATTCGCCCGGGGAGCTGTTTTTT.

The J gene is TRBJ2-7, the V gene TRBV10-3; 9 bases align to TRBD1. CDR3 length: 13 residues. The germline CDR1 and CDR2 sequences are ENHRY and SYGVKD. V lost 6 bases to trimming and J lost 6 bases; unmatched junction nucleotides: 6. The CDR3: CAIRTGGSTEQYF. The CDR3 coding sequence is TGTGCCATCAGGACAGGGGGTTCCACCGAGCAGTACTTC.

The chain recombines TRBV28 with TRBJ1-5; the D is unclear. The CDR3 length is 13 residues. Deletions cut 7 bases from V and 8 bases from J, with 15 bases between. Germline-derived CDR1 and CDR2 are MDHEN and SYDVKM. CDR3 in DNA: TGTGCCAGCACCCTGAGGATTTCAGAGCCCCAGCATTTT. It is translated as CASTLRISEPQHF.

The chain couples TRBV11-2 to TRBJ2-3, with 8 bases matching TRBD2. The CDR3 is made up of 16 amino acids. Germline CDR1 reads SGHAT; CDR2 reads FQNNGV. Trimming took 5 bases from V and 3 from J; bases not matched to a gene: 10. The DNA for the CDR3 is TGTGCCAGCAGCGCCGCTAGCGGGCCCTCGACAGATACGCAGTATTTT. It codes for CASSAASGPSTDTQYF.

This clone occurred a few times. The chain uses TRBV19 and TRBJ1-6; no definite D call. Trimming took off 5 bases at V and 8 bases at J, with 10 bases between the two ends. Germline V gives CDR1 LNHDA, CDR2 SQIVND (reference sequence). The CDR3 has 13 amino acids. The CDR3 region is CASSSFRDSPLHF. The CDR3, as DNA: TGTGCCAGTAGTTCCTTCCGGGATTCACCCCTCCACTTT.

The V and J genes are TRBV30 and TRBJ1-4; no reliable D call. CDR1 GTSNPN and CDR2 SVGIG come from the germline V gene (reference sequence). V was clipped by 4 bases and J by 7 bases, with 16 bases between them. This CDR3 region has 14 residues. The CDR3 spells CAWTPGPYTEKLFF. CDR3 nucleotide sequence: TGTGCCTGGACCCCCGGGCCATACACTGAAAAACTGTTTTTT. Filled out from reference TRBV30 and TRBJ1-4, the complete variable domain reads SQTIHQWPATLVQPVGSPLSLECTVEGTSNPNLYWYRQAAGRGLQLLFYSVGIGQISSEVPQNLSASRPQDRQFILSSKKLLLSDSGFYLCAWTPGPYTEKLFFGSGTQLSVL.

V usage is TRBV7-6 and J usage is TRBJ1-1; possibly TRBD1 for D (5 bases). Germline V gives CDR1 SGHVS, CDR2 FNYEAQ. The V gene lost 5 bases and the J gene lost 0 bases, with 10 bases spanning the gap. CDR3 length: 14 residues. The CDR3 region is CASSLTGLNTEAFF. In DNA form, the CDR3 reads TGTGCCAGCAGCCTTACAGGTTTGAACACTGAAGCTTTCTTT.

The table lists this clone with a count of one. V and J are TRBV28 and TRBJ2-7, with 9 bases fitting TRBD1. J was trimmed by 6 bases and V by 8 bases; bases with no gene match: 11. The CDR3 has 14 amino acids. In germline, CDR1 is MDHEN, CDR2 SYDVKM. The CDR3 region is CASYGRDRALEQYF. The DNA of the CDR3 is TGTGCCAGCTATGGCCGGGACAGGGCTCTCGAGCAGTACTTC.

The chain recombines TRBV7-8 with TRBJ1-2; D remains unclear. CDR3 size: 13 residues. V was shortened by 3 bases and J by 7 bases, with 12 bases between the two germline ends. Looked up from germline, CDR1 is SGHVS and CDR2 is FQNEAQ. The CDR3 coding sequence is TGTGCCAGCAGCTTCGGGCCCCAAGGTGGCTACACCTTC. It yields the protein CASSFGPQGGYTF.

The chain carries TRBV5-1 and TRBJ2-6; weak D call: TRBD1 (5 bases). The CDR3 extends over 16 amino acids. In germline, CDR1 is SGHRS, CDR2 YFSETQ. Trimming cost V 4 bases and J 1 base, with 12 bases left between them. The CDR3 region has the DNA TGCGCCAGCAGCCCCCAGGGTCGGTCTGGGGCCAACGTCCTGACTTTC. Encoded protein: CASSPQGRSGANVLTF.

The V gene is TRBV19, the J gene TRBJ1-2, with D unresolved. The CDR3 runs 15 residues. Looked up from germline, CDR1 is LNHDA and CDR2 is SQIVND (reference sequence). V lost 0 bases and J lost 7, with 15 bases in between. CDR3 nucleotides: TGTGCCAGTAGTATAGATGGCGGCAGCCGAGGTGGCTACACCTTC. Amino acid sequence: CASSIDGGSRGGYTF. Based on the CDR3 plus reference TRBV19 and TRBJ1-2, the full variable domain is DGGITQSPKYLFRKEGQNVTLSCEQNLNHDAMYWYRQDPGQGLRLIYYSQIVNDFQKGDIAEGYSVSREKKESFPLTVTSAQKNPTAFYLCASSIDGGSRGGYTFGSGTRLTVV.

On this clone itself: The germline gene is not matched at one end of the junction; a read error may be the cause. The CDR3 region is CASTENTGTTTDF. Written as DNA, the CDR3 is TGTGCCAGCACTGAAAATACCGGGACTACGACGGATTTT. The chain employs TRBV2 and TRBJ2-3, with 7 bases aligning to TRBD2. The germline gives CDR1 SNHLY, CDR2 FYNNEI. This CDR3 has 13 residues.

The chain joins TRBV9 to TRBJ2-1, with 7 bases aligning to TRBD1. The germline V gene encodes CDR1 SGDLS and CDR2 YYNGEE. J lost 9 bases, V lost 0 bases, and 3 bases had no gene match. The CDR3 spans 13 residues. CDR3 loop: CASSVEGAGEQFF. The CDR3 nucleotides are TGTGCCAGCAGCGTAGAGGGGGCCGGTGAGCAGTTCTTC.

The genes are TRBV2 and TRBJ1-5; D gene uncertain. Trimming left V 2 bases short and J 6 bases short, with 11 bases between. Germline CDR1 is SNHLY and CDR2 is FYNNEI. The length of the CDR3 is 14 residues. For the CDR3, the DNA is TGTGCCAGCAGTGAAATGGCGGGGAGTCAGCCCCAGCATTTT. Amino acid sequence: CASSEMAGSQPQHF. Full variable domain (outside the CDR3, taken from reference TRBV2 and TRBJ1-5): EPEVTQTPSHQVTQMGQEVILRCVPISNHLYFYWYRQILGQKVEFLVSFYNNEISEKSEIFDDQFSVERPDGSNFTLKIRSTKLEDSAMYFCASSEMAGSQPQHFGDGTRLSIL.

The J gene is TRBJ1-2, the V gene TRBV28; 9 bases line up with TRBD1. The CDR3 sequence is 13 residues long. V gave up 4 bases and J gave up 6 bases; unmatched junction bases: 3. Germline CDR1 and CDR2: MDHEN and SYDVKM. The CDR3 nucleotides are TGTGCCAGCAGTTACAGGGGGCGCGATGGCTACACCTTC. Amino acid sequence: CASSYRGRDGYTF.

CDR3 protein: CASSSPRAGANTGELFF. DNA of the CDR3: TGTGCCAGCAGCTCCCCTAGAGCGGGGGCGAACACCGGGGAGCTGTTTTTT. This chain uses TRBV5-4 with TRBJ2-2, with 8 bases lining up with TRBD2. Germline-derived CDR1 and CDR2 are SGHNT and YYREEE (reference sequence). The CDR3 length is 17 residues. V trimming: 3 bases; J trimming: 0 bases; junction bases outside the gene matches: 7.

The rearrangement links TRBV27 to TRBJ2-1; perhaps TRBD1 as D (7 bases). The length of the CDR3 is 12 residues. Trimming pared 6 bases from V and 9 bases from J, leaving 12 bases between. The germline CDR1 and CDR2 sequences are MNHEY and SMNVEV (reference sequence). CDR3 loop: CASRRQGGEQFF. The CDR3 DNA sequence: TGTGCCAGCAGACGACAGGGAGGTGAGCAGTTCTTC.

DNA of the CDR3: TGTGCCTGGTTTCGGGACACTGAAGCTTTCTTT. It encodes CAWFRDTEAFF. The gene calls are TRBV30 and TRBJ1-1; no clear D. The CDR3 contains 11 residues. Germline V gene data show CDR1 as GTSNPN and CDR2 as SVGIG (reference sequence). The V gene lost 5 bases and the J gene lost 3 bases, with 7 bases spanning the gap.

This sequence joins TRBV7-9 and TRBJ2-7; unclear D gene. Germline CDR1 is SEHNR and CDR2 is FQNEAQ (reference sequence). Trimming removed 3 bases from V and 1 base from J, with 7 bases in between. CDR3 size: 13 residues. The CDR3 region has the DNA TGTGCCAGCAGCTTTCGTACGTCCTACGAGCAGTACTTC. Its protein is CASSFRTSYEQYF.

The chain is built from TRBV27 and TRBJ1-6; D is perhaps TRBD1 (5 bases). With 2 bases removed from V and 8 bases from J, the gap between germline ends came to 10 bases. The CDR3 extends over 14 amino acids. Germline assignment: CDR1 MNHEY and CDR2 SMNVEV (reference sequence). CDR3 nucleotides: TGTGCCAGCAGTTTAGGGCAGGGTTATTCACCCCTCCACTTT. It translates to CASSLGQGYSPLHF.